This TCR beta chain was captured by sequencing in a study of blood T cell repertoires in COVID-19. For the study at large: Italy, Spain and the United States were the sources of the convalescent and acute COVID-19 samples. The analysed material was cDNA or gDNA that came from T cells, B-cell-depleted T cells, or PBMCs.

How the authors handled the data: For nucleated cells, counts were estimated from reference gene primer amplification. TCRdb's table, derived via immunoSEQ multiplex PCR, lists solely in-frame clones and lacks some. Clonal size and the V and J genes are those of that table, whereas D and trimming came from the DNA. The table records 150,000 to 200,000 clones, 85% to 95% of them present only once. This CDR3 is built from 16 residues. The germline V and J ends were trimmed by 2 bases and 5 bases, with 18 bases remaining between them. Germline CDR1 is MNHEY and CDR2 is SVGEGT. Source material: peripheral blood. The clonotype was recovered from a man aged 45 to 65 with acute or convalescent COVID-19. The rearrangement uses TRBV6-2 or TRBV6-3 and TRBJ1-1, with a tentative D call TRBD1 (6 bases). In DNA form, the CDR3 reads TGTGCCAGCAGTTACGAGCGGGGGGCAGGTTTGACTGAAGCTTTCTTT. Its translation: CASSYERGAGLTEAFF.